This T cell receptor (beta chain) was retrieved from a study of long-term antiretroviral therapy in people with HIV. Study findings and constraints: Blood dates from the mid-2000s to the late 2010s, possibly under older ART regimens. There were no data on ART adherence, viral resistance or therapy changes, a gap that limits inferences about post-ART repertoire changes.

Treatment locations for all participants with HIV were in the United States. Samples held about 0.95-10 million cryopreserved PBMC, and DNA extraction followed. With survey level as its setting, the immunoSEQ assay was v3.0. The method was immunoSEQ multiplex PCR; TCRdb's version includes in-frame clones alone and lacks a portion of them. The sample carries roughly 30,000 clones, more than 75% recorded once. Of note for this clone: Its antigen is not known.

This clonotype was sampled from a man aged 35-49 years with HIV. The input for sequencing was unsorted PBMCs, taken 4.7 to 5 years after starting antiretroviral therapy.

The CDR3 protein is CASSLGQGQGQPQHF. Written as DNA, the CDR3 is TGCGCCAGCAGCTTGGGACAGGGACAGGGTCAGCCCCAGCATTTT. The gene calls are TRBV5-1 and TRBJ1-5; TRBD1 aligns across 9 bases. J gave up 6 bases and V 0 bases, and 4 bases lay outside the gene matches. CDR1 is SGHRS and CDR2 is YFSETQ in the germline V gene. This CDR3 contains 15 residues.